The 18 T cell receptor beta chains reported below all come from one sample, sequenced in a study of blood T cell repertoires in COVID-19. The method was immunoSEQ multiplex PCR; TCRdb's version includes in-frame clones alone and lacks a portion of them. The sample holds roughly 200,000 clones, about 88% seen once. Sequenced: PBMCs or T cells enriched from blood (not recorded which). The origin of the receptors is a woman aged 40 to 50 with acute COVID-19.

The rearrangement links TRBV30 to TRBJ1-2, with 8 bases that match TRBD1. Germline V lookup: CDR1 GTSNPN, CDR2 SVGIG (reference sequence). With 0 bases clipped from V and 1 base from J, the junction kept 4 bases outside the gene matches. The CDR3 is made up of 15 amino acids. The CDR3: CAWSVGGQGNYGYTF. The CDR3 coding sequence is TGTGCCTGGAGTGTAGGAGGACAGGGTAACTATGGCTACACCTTC. Filled out from reference TRBV30 and TRBJ1-2, the complete variable domain reads SQTIHQWPATLVQPVGSPLSLECTVEGTSNPNLYWYRQAAGRGLQLLFYSVGIGQISSEVPQNLSASRPQDRQFILSSKKLLLSDSGFYLCAWSVGGQGNYGYTFGSGTRLTVV.

The chain is built from TRBV3-1 (or the pseudogene TRBV3-2) and TRBJ1-6, with 7 bases identical to TRBD1. Losses at the gene ends were 5 bases for V and 3 bases for J; bases not matched to a gene: 4. Germline V gene sequence: CDR1 LGHDT, CDR2 YNNKEL (reference sequence). The CDR3 spans 15 residues. CDR3 coding DNA: TGTGCCAGCAGCTCCCGGGACAGCTATAATTCACCCCTCCACTTT. This translates into CASSSRDSYNSPLHF.

On this clone itself: Within the sample, other DNA sequences also encode this same CDR3. V and J are TRBV7-9 and TRBJ1-5; 9 bases are shared with TRBD1. V gave up 3 bases and J gave up 4 bases; unmatched junction bases: 1. Germline assignment: CDR1 SEHNR and CDR2 FQNEAQ (reference sequence). The CDR3 is 14 residues long. CDR3 region: CASSLTGGNQPQHF. The CDR3 DNA follows: TGTGCCAGCAGCTTGACAGGGGGTAATCAGCCCCAGCATTTT.

The rearrangement uses TRBV7-8 and TRBJ1-5, with D tentatively TRBD1 (6 bases). V lost 0 bases, J lost 0 bases, and 12 bases lay in between. CDR1 is SGHVS and CDR2 is FQNEAQ in the germline V gene. The length of the CDR3 is 17 residues. CDR3 amino acids: CASSLAGGAYSNQPQHF. The CDR3 nucleotides read TGTGCCAGCAGCTTAGCAGGGGGGGCTTATAGCAATCAGCCCCAGCATTTT.

The CDR3 loop is CASSPAGADGKETQYF. CDR3 DNA sequence: TGCGCCAGCAGCCCGGCCGGAGCTGACGGAAAAGAGACCCAGTACTTC. The chain is built from TRBV4-1 and TRBJ2-5; no clear D gene. Germline CDR1 reads MGHRA; CDR2 reads YSYEKL. The CDR3 contains 16 residues. V was shortened by 4 bases and J by 3 bases, with 18 bases between the two germline ends.

On this clone: This sample also contains other DNA sequences that code for the same CDR3. This CDR3 reads CASRGADTQYF. Written as DNA, the CDR3 is TGTGCCAGCAGAGGGGCAGATACGCAGTATTTT. The J gene is TRBJ2-3, the V gene TRBV3-1 (or the pseudogene TRBV3-2); D might be TRBD1 (5 bases). The CDR3 runs to 11 residues. Germline-derived CDR1 and CDR2 are LGHDT and YNNKEL (reference sequence). Between the trimmed V and J ends, which lost 6 bases and 4 bases, there was a span of 5 bases.

Concerning this clone: The junction shows a germline mismatch at one end, possibly a read error. The chain recombines TRBV7-7 with TRBJ2-2; D perhaps matches TRBD2 (6 bases). Germline assignment: CDR1 SSHAT and CDR2 FNYEAQ (reference sequence). The CDR3 has 16 residues. In DNA, the CDR3 is TGTGCTAGCAGCTTGGGTAGCGGCTCGAACACCGGGGAGCTGTTTTTT. Translation: CASSLGSGSNTGELFF.

The chain joins TRBV20-1 to TRBJ1-1, with 7 bases that match TRBD1. After removal of 3 bases from V and 7 bases from J, the junction contained 8 bases not matched to a gene. CDR1 is DFQATT, CDR2 SNEGSKA, per germline (reference sequence). CDR3 length equals 13 residues. CDR3 sequence: CSASSLGGNEAFF. DNA for the CDR3: TGCAGTGCTAGTTCCCTAGGGGGCAATGAAGCTTTCTTT.

This rearrangement joins TRBV7-9 to TRBJ2-1; TRBD2 matches at 7 bases. Germline CDR1 is SEHNR and CDR2 is FQNEAQ (reference sequence). Trimming cost V 5 bases and J 6 bases; bases outside gene matches: 22. The CDR3 consists of 19 residues. The CDR3 region has the DNA TGTGCCAGCAGCGACCTATTAAAACTAGGGAGGGGTGGGCGCAATGAGCAGTTCTTC. This translates into CASSDLLKLGRGGRNEQFF.

The chain recombines TRBV2 with TRBJ2-7; 8 nucleotides match TRBD2. Per the germline V gene, CDR1 is SNHLY and CDR2 is FYNNEI. This CDR3 contains 14 residues. Unmatched junction bases numbered 9, after V lost 6 bases and J lost 5 bases. The CDR3 region is CASRAGLAGNEQYF. DNA for the CDR3: TGTGCCAGCAGGGCGGGGCTAGCGGGCAACGAGCAGTACTTC.

This clone was seen just once. The V gene is TRBV28, the J gene TRBJ2-1, with 7 bases matching TRBD2. The J segment lost 11 bases and the V segment lost 6 bases, leaving 13 bases of the junction unmatched. Germline loops: CDR1 MDHEN, CDR2 SYDVKM. The CDR3 has 14 residues. CDR3 amino acids: CASSLILGGGKQFF. The CDR3 DNA reads TGTGCCAGCAGCCTCATACTAGGCGGGGGTAAGCAGTTCTTC.

V gene TRBV2 combines with J gene TRBJ2-7, with 10 bases that match TRBD2. The CDR3 covers 15 residues. Germline lookup yields CDR1 SNHLY and CDR2 FYNNEI. V trimming: 5 bases; J trimming: 7 bases; junction bases outside the gene matches: 11. The CDR3 DNA reads as TGTGCCAGCAGTCAAAGTAGCGGGGGGTTGGGGGAGCAGTACTTC. Translation: CASSQSSGGLGEQYF.

The chain couples TRBV5-1 to TRBJ2-7; 12 nucleotides align to TRBD1. With V trimmed by 4 bases and J by 2 bases, 19 bases remained unmatched. The length of the CDR3 is 20 residues. CDR1 is SGHRS and CDR2 is YFSETQ in the germline V gene. This chain's CDR3 is CASSRSPRDRGRVGTYEQYF. The CDR3 coding sequence is TGCGCCAGCAGCCGGAGCCCCCGGGACAGGGGGCGCGTAGGGACCTACGAGCAGTACTTC.

The V call is TRBV2, the J call TRBJ1-4; the D gene is possibly TRBD1 (6 bases). The germline gives CDR1 SNHLY, CDR2 FYNNEI. The germline V and J ends were trimmed by 4 bases and 8 bases, with 14 bases remaining between them. CDR3 length: 14 amino acids. Written as DNA, the CDR3 is TGTGCCAGCAGTGTTTTAGGGGGAGCCGAAAAACTGTTTTTT. It yields the protein CASSVLGGAEKLFF.

The V and J genes are TRBV15 and TRBJ1-3; D remains unclear. Germline CDR1 reads LNHNV; CDR2 reads YYDKDF (reference sequence). The CDR3 extends over 14 amino acids. V was cut by 0 bases and J by 1 base, with 4 bases left in between. The CDR3 DNA reads TGTGCCACCAGCAGAGATAGATCTGGAAACACCATATATTTT. Translation gives CATSRDRSGNTIYF.

The chain joins TRBV11-2 to TRBJ1-6; D is unresolved. CDR1 and CDR2 from the germline V gene are SGHAT and FQNNGV. The CDR3 consists of 13 residues. Trimming left V 0 bases short and J 8 bases short, with 5 bases between. The CDR3 here is CASSLDPDSPLHF. The CDR3 DNA reads TGTGCCAGCAGCTTAGACCCGGATTCACCCCTCCACTTT.

This clone is a singleton in its sample. The gene calls are TRBV19 and TRBJ1-5; 8 bases align to TRBD1. CDR3 length equals 16 residues. Germline V gene lookup returns CDR1 LNHDA and CDR2 SQIVND (reference sequence). V shed 1 base, J shed 4 bases, and the junction held 6 bases outside the gene matches. In DNA form, the CDR3 reads TGTGCCAGTAGTATAGGGGACAGGATTTTAAATCAGCCCCAGCATTTT. Amino acids: CASSIGDRILNQPQHF.

The chain is built from TRBV6-1 and TRBJ1-5; TRBD1 matches 7 bases. V was clipped by 2 bases and J by 4 bases; unmatched bases: 5. CDR1 is MNHNS and CDR2 is SASEGT in the germline V gene. CDR3 length: 15 amino acids. In nucleotides, the CDR3 is TGTGCCAGCAGTGAATGGGCAGGGGGGAATCAGCCCCAGCATTTT. The encoded protein is CASSEWAGGNQPQHF.